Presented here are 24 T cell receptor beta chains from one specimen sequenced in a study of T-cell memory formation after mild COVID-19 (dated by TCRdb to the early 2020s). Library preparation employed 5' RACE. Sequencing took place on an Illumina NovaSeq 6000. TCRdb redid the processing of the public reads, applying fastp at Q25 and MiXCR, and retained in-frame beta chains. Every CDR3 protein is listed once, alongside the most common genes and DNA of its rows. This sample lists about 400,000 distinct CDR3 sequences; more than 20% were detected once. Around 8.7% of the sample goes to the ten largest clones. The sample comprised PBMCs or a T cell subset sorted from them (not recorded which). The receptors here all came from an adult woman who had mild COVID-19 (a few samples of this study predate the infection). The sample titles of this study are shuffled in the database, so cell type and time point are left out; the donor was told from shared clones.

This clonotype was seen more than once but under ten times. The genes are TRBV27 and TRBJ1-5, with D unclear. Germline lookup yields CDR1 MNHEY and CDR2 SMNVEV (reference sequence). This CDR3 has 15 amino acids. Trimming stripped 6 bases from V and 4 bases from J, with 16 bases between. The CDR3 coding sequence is TGTGCCAGCAGCCTACACGTTGGCATAAATCAGCCCCAGCATTTT. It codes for CASSLHVGINQPQHF.

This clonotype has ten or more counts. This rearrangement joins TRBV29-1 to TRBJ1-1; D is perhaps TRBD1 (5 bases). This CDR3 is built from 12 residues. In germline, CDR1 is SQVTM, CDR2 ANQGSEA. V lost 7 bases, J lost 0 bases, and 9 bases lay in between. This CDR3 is CSALTVNTEAFF. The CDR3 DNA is TGCAGCGCCCTGACAGTGAACACTGAAGCTTTCTTT.

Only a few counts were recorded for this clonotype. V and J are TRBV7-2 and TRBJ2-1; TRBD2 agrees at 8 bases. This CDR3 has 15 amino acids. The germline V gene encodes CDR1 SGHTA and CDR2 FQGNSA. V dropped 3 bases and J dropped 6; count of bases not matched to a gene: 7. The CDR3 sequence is CASSFGTRVGNEQFF. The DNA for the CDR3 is TGTGCCAGCAGCTTCGGGACTAGAGTTGGCAATGAGCAGTTCTTC.

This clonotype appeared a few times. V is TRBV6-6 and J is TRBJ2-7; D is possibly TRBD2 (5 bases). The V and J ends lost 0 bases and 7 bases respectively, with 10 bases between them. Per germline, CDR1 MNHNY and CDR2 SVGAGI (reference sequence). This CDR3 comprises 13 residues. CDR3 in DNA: TGTGCCAGCAGTTACTCGGAGGAGCAAGAGCAGTACTTC. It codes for CASSYSEEQEQYF.

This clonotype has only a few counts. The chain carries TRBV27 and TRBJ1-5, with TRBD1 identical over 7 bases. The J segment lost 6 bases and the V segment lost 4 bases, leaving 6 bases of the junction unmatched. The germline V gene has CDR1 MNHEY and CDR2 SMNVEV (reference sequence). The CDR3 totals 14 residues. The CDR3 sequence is CASSSDRFGQPQHF. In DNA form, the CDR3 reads TGTGCCAGCAGTTCGGACAGGTTTGGTCAGCCCCAGCATTTT.

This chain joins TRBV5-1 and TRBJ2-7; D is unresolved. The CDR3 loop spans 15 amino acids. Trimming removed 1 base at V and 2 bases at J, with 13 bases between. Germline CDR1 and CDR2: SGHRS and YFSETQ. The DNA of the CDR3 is TGCGCCAGCAGCTTGTACCCAGCGCCGACCTACGAGCAGTACTTC. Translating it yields CASSLYPAPTYEQYF.

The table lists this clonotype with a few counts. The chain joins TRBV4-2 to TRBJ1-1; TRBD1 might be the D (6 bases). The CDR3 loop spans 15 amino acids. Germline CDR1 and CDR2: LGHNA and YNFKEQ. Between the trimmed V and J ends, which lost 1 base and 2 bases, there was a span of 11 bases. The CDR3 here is CASSQAVGANTEAFF. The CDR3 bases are TGTGCCAGCAGCCAAGCCGTGGGGGCAAACACTGAAGCTTTCTTT.

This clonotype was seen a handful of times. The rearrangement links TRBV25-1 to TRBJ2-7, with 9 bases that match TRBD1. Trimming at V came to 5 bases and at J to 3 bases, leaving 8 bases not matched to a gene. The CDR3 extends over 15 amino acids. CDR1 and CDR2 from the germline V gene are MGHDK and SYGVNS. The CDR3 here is CASSRGQGSIYEQYF. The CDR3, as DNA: TGTGCCAGCAGTAGGGGACAGGGATCGATCTACGAGCAGTACTTC.

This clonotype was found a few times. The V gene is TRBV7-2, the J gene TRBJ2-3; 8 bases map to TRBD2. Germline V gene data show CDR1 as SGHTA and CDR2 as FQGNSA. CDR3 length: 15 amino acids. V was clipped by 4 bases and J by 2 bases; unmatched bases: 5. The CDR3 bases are TGTGCCAGCAGCTCGGGCGGGAGGACCACAGATACGCAGTATTTT. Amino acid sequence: CASSSGGRTTDTQYF.

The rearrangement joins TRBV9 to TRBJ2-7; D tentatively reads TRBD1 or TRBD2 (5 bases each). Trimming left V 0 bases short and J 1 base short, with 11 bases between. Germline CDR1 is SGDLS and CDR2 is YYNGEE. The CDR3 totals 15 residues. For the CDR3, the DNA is TGTGCCAGCAGCGTAGGTTGGGACGGATCCTACGAGCAGTACTTC. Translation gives CASSVGWDGSYEQYF.

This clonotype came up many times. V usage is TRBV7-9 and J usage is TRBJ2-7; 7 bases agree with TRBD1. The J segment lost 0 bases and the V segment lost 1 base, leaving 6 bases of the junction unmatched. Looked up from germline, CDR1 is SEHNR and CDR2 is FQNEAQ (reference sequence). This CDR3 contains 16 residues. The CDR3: CASSLVRGRSSYEQYF. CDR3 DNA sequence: TGTGCCAGCAGCTTAGTTAGGGGGCGAAGCTCCTACGAGCAGTACTTC.

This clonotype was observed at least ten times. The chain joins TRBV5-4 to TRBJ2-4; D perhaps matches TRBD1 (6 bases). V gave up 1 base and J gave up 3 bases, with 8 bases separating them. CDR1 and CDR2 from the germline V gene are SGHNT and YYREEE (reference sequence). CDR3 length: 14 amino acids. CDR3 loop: CASSLKGVKNIQYF. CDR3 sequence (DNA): TGTGCCAGCAGCTTGAAGGGGGTCAAAAACATTCAGTACTTC.

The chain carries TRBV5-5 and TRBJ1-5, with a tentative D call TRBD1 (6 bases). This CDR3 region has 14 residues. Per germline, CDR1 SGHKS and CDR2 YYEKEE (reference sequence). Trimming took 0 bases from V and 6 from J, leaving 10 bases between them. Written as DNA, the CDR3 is TGTGCCAGCAGCTTGGAGGGGGTTACTCAGCCCCAGCATTTT. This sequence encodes CASSLEGVTQPQHF. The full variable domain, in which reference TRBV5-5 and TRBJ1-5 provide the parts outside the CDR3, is DAGVTQSPTHLIKTRGQQVTLRCSPISGHKSVSWYQQVLGQGPQFIFQYYEKEERGRGNFPDRFSARQFPNYSSELNVNALLLGDSALYLCASSLEGVTQPQHFGDGTRLSIL.

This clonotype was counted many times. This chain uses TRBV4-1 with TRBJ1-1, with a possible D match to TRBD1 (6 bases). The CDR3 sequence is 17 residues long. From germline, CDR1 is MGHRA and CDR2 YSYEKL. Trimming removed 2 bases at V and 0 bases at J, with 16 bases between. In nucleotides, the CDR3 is TGCGCCAGCAGCCAAACCTGGTCACGGGGGCTGAACACTGAAGCTTTCTTT. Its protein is CASSQTWSRGLNTEAFF.

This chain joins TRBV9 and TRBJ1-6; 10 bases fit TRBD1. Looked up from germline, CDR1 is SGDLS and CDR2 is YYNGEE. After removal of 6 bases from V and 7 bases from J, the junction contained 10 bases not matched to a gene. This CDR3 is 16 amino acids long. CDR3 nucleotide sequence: TGTGCCAGCACCCAAGATCCGGGACAGGGGAATTCACCCCTCCACTTT. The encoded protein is CASTQDPGQGNSPLHF.

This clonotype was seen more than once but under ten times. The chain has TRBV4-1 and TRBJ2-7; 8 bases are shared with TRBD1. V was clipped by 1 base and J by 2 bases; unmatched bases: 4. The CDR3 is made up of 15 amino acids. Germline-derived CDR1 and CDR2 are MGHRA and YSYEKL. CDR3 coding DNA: TGCGCCAGCAGCCAAGGGCGGGACAGGCCCTACGAGCAGTACTTC. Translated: CASSQGRDRPYEQYF.

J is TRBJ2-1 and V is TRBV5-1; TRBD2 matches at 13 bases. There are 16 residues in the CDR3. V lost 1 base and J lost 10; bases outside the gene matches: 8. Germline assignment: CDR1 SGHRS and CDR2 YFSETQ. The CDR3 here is CASSLILAGGPGEQFF. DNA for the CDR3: TGCGCCAGCAGCTTGATACTAGCGGGAGGGCCTGGGGAGCAGTTCTTC.

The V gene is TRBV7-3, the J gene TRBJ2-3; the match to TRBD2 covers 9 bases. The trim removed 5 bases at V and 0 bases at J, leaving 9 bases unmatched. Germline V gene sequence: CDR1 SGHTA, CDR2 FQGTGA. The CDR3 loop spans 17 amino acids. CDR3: CASSLKAGGTSTDTQYF. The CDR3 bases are TGTGCCAGCAGCCTCAAAGCGGGAGGCACTAGCACAGATACGCAGTATTTT.

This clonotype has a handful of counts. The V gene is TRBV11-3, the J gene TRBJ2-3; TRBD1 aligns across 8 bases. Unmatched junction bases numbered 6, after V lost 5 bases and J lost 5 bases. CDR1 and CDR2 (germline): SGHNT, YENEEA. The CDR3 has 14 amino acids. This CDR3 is CASSPGQGLDTQYF. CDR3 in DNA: TGTGCCAGCAGCCCCGGACAGGGTTTAGATACGCAGTATTTT.

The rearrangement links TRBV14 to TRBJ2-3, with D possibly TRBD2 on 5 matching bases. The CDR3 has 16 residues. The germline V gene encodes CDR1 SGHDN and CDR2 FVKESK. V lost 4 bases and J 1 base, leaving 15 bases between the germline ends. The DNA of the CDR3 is TGTGCCAGCAGCCCGCCAACTAGAGTCGGCACAGATACGCAGTATTTT. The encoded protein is CASSPPTRVGTDTQYF.

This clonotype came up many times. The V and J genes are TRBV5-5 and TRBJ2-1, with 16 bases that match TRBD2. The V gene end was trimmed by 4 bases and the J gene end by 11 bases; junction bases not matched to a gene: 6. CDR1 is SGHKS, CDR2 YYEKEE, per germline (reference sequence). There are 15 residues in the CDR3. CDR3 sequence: CASSPGLAGGRKQFF. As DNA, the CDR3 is TGTGCCAGCAGCCCGGGACTAGCGGGAGGGAGAAAGCAGTTCTTC.

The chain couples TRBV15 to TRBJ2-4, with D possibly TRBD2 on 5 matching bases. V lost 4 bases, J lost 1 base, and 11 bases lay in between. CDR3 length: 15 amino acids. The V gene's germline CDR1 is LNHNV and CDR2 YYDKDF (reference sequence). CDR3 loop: CATSIGRGAKNIQYF. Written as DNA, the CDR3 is TGTGCCACCAGCATAGGAAGAGGGGCCAAAAACATTCAGTACTTC.

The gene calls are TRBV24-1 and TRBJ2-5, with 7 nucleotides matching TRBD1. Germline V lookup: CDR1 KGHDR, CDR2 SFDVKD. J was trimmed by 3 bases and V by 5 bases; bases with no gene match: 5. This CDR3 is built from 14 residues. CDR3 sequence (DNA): TGTGCCACCAGTGGAGGACAGGTAAAAGAGACCCAGTACTTC. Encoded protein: CATSGGQVKETQYF.

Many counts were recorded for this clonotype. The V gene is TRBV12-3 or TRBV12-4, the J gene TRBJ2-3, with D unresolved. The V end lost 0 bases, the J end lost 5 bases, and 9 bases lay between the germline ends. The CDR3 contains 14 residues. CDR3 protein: CASSLAGWGDTQYF. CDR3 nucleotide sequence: TGTGCCAGCAGTTTAGCGGGATGGGGAGATACGCAGTATTTT.